This T cell receptor (beta chain) was captured by sequencing in a study of T cell repertoires in cytomegalovirus infection. The overall study: Both CMV infection and a matching HLA type were indicated by public TCR beta signatures.

Notes on the study in general: Cumulative public TCR beta family frequency identified CMV carriers with the relevant HLA. There were HLA-C-restricted CMV-specific TCR beta clonotypes dominating the ex vivo response.

This clonotype showed up many times. What it binds is not known. TCRdb ran MiXCR on the reads and lists one entry per CDR3 protein. The repertoire consists of almost 550,000 distinct CDR3 sequences, with 15% to 20% occurring once and the leading ten covering roughly a quarter. Sequenced: CD8+ T cells from PBMCs. This clonotype was sampled from a human donor in good health (CMV status not recorded). Some clones in this sample may be carry-over from other donors' samples.

The CDR3: CASEAGGRDEQFF. Written as DNA, the CDR3 is TGTGCCAGCGAAGCGGGGGGCAGGGATGAGCAGTTCTTC. The chain links TRBV6-2 or TRBV6-3 to TRBJ2-1; 9 bases align to TRBD2. Germline loops: CDR1 MNHEY, CDR2 SVGEGT. This CDR3 has 13 residues. J gave up 8 bases and V 8 bases, and 7 bases lay outside the gene matches.